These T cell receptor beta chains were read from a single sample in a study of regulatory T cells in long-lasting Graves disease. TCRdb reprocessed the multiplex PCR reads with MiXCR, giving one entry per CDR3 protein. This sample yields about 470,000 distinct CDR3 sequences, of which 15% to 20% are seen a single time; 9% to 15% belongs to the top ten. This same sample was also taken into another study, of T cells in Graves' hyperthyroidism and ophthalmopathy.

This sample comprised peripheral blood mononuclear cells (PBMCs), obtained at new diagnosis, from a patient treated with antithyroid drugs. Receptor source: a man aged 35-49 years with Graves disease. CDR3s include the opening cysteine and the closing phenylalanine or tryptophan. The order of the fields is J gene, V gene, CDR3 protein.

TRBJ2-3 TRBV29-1 CSVKLAGKTDTQYF
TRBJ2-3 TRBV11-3 CASSPLFGFQPSDTQYF
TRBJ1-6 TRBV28 CASTPTGGGISPLHF
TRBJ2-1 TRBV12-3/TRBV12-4 CASRSGPPGGNEQFF
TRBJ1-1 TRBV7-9 CASRGGNNLNTEAFF
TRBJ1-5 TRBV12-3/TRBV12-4 CASRPGGFNQPQHF
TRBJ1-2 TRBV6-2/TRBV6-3 CASRVTGMKYTF
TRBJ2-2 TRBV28 CASSLLGRTGELFF
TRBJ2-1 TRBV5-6 CASSSEGGSYNEQFF
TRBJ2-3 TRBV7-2 CASSLELATQYF
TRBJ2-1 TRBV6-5 CASSSSGLAGAEQFF
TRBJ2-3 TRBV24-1 CATSDPLAGGSDTQYF
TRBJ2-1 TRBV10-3 CAISASGTSGSREQFF
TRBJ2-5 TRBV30 CAWSVGQGGHRVYF
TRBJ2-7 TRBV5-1 CASSLRLGTKGYEQYF
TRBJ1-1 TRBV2 CASSETVRGEAFF
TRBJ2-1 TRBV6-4 CASSYSTSGAYNEQFF
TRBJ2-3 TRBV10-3 CATLGTDTQYF
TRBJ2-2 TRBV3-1 CASSQDFRSGELFF
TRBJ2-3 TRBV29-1 CSVDPRASGSTDTQYF
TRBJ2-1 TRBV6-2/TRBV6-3 CASRDYLYEQFF
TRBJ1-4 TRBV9 CASSVGTGRNGNEKLFF
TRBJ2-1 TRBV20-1 CSAITGGSRLTQQNEQFF
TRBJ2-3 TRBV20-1 CSAASTLDTQYF
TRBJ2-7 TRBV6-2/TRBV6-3 CASSSRAESSYEQYF
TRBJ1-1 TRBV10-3 CAISDKTGEAFF
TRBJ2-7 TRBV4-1 CASSHLAASSYEQYF
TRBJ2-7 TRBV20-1 CSAHPYAGGLNEQYF
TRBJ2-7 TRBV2 CASRERSYEQYF
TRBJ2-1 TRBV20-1 CSASIRASGRREQFF
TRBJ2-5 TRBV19 CASSETAGTEKETQYF
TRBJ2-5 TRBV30 CAWNQGGETQYF
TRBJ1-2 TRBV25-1 CASSSRVSKINYGYTF
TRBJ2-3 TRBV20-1 CSARPNWREGTDTQYF
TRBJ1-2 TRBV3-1 CASSLPQGNGYTF
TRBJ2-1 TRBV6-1 CASTGRGDYNEQFF
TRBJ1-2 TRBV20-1 CSATSGGRISGYTF
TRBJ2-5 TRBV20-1 CSARDRLARQETQYF
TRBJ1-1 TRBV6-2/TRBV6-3 CASSFPGPEAFF
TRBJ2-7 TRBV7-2 CAILSPQRQGYEQYF
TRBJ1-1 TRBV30 CAWSVQQNTEAFF
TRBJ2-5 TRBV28 CASSFVPDSTLTWGTQYF
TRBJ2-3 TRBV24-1 CATSGYRGARTDTQYF
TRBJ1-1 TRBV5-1 CASSLASDRNTEAFF
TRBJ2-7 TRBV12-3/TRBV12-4 CASSLWGVSRNEQYF